The table lists the clone carrying this T cell receptor (beta chain) with a few counts. Clones were sequenced by immunoSEQ multiplex PCR, and TCRdb holds only the in-frame ones, with some missing. The repertoire has about 2.3 million clones, less than 95% of them found once; the top ten carry about 0.36%. The trim removed 2 bases at V and 5 bases at J, leaving 4 bases unmatched. This CDR3 is 15 amino acids long. CDR1 SGDLS and CDR2 YYNGEE come from the germline V gene. The data were obtained in a study of shared clonotypes between healthy human individuals. The V and J genes are TRBV9 and TRBJ2-2, with TRBD1 identical over 9 bases. The TCR sequence derives from a man between 18 and 35 years old in good health. Some clones in this sample may be carry-over from other donors' samples. Sequenced sample: naive CD4+ T cells from PBMCs. As for subset: CD45RA+ positively selected. CDR3 region: CASSVGTGYTGELFF. Written as DNA, the CDR3 is TGTGCCAGCAGCGTTGGGACAGGGTATACCGGGGAGCTGTTTTTT.